The T cell receptor beta chain described here comes from a study of identifying expanded T cells in peripheral blood. General observations from the study: Across healthy donors, higher total template counts meant significantly greater approximately two-week count variance. Over two and four weeks, about 16 and 20 clones changed, versus approximately 1.2 between replicates.

During the collection period, no donor immune events like infections were recorded. On this clone: The antigen is not known.

The CDR3 loop spans 15 amino acids. Trimming left V 5 bases short and J 3 bases short, with 17 bases between. Germline V gene sequence: CDR1 SGHVS, CDR2 FNYEAQ. Assay used: immunoSEQ multiplex PCR; TCRdb lists only in-frame clones, some missing. The data show about 82,000 clones, about 90% seen once. The J gene is TRBJ2-7, the V gene TRBV7-6, with a weak D call TRBD1 (5 bases). Sequencing used blood. This TCR derives from a person aged 18-70 years in good health. The CDR3 protein is CASSPWVRGGYEQYF. The CDR3 DNA is TGTGCCAGCAGCCCATGGGTTAGGGGTGGCTACGAGCAGTACTTC.